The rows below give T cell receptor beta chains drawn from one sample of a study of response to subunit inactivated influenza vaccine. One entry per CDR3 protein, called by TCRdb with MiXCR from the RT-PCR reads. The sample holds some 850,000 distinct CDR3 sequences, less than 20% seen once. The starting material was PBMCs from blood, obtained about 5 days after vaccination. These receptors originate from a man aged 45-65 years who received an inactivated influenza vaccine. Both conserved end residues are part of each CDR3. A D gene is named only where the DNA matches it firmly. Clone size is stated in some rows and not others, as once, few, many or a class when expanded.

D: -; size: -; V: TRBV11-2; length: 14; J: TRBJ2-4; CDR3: CASTFGPAKNIQYF; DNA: TGTGCCAGCACCTTCGGACCCGCCAAAAACATTCAGTACTTC
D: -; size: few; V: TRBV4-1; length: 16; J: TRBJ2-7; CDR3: CASSQEGSTGYYEQYF; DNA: TGCGCCAGCAGCCAAGAAGGATCAACAGGCTACTACGAGCAGTACTTC
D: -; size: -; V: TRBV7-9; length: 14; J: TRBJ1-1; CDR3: CASSLSGSGTEAFF; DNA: TGTGCCAGCAGCTTATCAGGGAGTGGGACTGAAGCTTTCTTT
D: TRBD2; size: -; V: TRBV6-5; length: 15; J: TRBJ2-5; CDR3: CASSYSTRGYETQYF; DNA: TGTGCCAGCAGTTACTCGACGCGGGGGTACGAGACCCAGTACTTC
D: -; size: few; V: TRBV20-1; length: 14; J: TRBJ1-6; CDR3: CSAGLRGNNSPLHF; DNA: TGCAGTGCTGGGCTAAGGGGGAATAATTCACCCCTCCACTTT
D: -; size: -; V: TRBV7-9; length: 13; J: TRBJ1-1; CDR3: CASRSGRVTEAFF; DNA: TGTGCCAGCCGGTCCGGGAGAGTCACTGAAGCTTTCTTT
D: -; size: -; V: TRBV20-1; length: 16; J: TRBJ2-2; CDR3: CCARDVQGTNTGELFF; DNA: TGCTGTGCTAGAGATGTCCAGGGAACGAACACCGGGGAGCTGTTTTTT
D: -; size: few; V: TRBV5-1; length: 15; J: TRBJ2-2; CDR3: CASSLLMTNTGELFF; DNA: TGCGCCAGCAGCTTGTTGATGACGAACACCGGGGAGCTGTTTTTT
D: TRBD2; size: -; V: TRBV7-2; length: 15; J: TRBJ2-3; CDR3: CASSSLAGDWDTQYF; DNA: TGTGCCAGCAGTAGTCTAGCGGGAGATTGGGATACGCAGTATTTT
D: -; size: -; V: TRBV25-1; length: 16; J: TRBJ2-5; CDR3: CASSEGLGRNLETQYF; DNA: TGTGCCAGCAGTGAGGGACTCGGACGGAACTTAGAGACCCAGTACTTC
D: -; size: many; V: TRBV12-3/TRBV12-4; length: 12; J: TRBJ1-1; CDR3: CASSWANTEAFF; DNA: TGTGCCAGCAGTTGGGCGAACACTGAAGCTTTCTTT
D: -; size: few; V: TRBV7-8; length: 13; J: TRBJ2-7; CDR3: CASSFGQSGEQYF; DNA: TGTGCCAGCAGCTTCGGACAGTCCGGAGAGCAGTACTTC
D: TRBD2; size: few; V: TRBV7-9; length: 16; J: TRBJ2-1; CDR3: CASSLIAGGTTDEQFF; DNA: TGTGCCAGCAGCTTAATAGCGGGGGGGACGACCGATGAGCAGTTCTTC
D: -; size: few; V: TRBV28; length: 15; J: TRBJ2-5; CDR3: CASSLLHSGSETQYF; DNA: TGTGCCAGCAGTTTGCTACACTCGGGGTCGGAGACCCAGTACTTC
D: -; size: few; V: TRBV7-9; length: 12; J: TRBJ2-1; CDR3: CASSLQVYEQFF; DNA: TGTGCCAGCAGCTTACAGGTTTATGAGCAGTTCTTC
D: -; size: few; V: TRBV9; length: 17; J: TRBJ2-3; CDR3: CASSAQGGTTYTDTQYF; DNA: TGTGCCAGCAGCGCTCAGGGCGGGACGACTTACACAGATACGCAGTATTTT
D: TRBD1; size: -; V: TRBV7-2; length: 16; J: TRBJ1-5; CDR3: CASSSPSSRGHQPQHF; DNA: TGTGCCAGCAGCTCCCCCTCTTCCAGGGGGCATCAGCCCCAGCATTTT
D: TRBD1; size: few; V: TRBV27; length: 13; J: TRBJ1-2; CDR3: CASRTGARNGYTF; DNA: TGTGCCAGCAGGACAGGGGCTCGCAATGGCTACACCTTC
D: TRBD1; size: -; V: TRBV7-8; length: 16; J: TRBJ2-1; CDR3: CASSRYQGATYNEQFF; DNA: TGTGCCAGCAGCCGGTATCAGGGGGCAACCTACAATGAGCAGTTCTTC
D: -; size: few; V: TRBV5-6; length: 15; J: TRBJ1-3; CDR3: CASSLAGVSGNTIYF; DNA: TGTGCCAGCAGCTTGGCCGGGGTCTCTGGAAACACCATATATTTT
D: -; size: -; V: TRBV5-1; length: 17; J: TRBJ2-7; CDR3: CASSLVPVGGVVHEQYF; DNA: TGCGCCAGCAGCTTGGTTCCGGTCGGCGGGGTAGTCCACGAGCAGTACTTC
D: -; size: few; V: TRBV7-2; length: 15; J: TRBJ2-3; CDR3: CASSLGGGGADTQYF; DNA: TGTGCCAGCAGCTTAGGAGGGGGGGGCGCAGATACGCAGTATTTT
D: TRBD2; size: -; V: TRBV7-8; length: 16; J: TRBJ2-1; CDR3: CASSSLAGGPENEQFF; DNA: TGTGCCAGCAGCTCGCTAGCGGGAGGGCCCGAAAATGAGCAGTTCTTC
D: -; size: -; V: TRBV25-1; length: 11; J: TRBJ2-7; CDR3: CASTTTGEQYF; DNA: TGTGCCAGCACAACCACCGGGGAGCAGTACTTC
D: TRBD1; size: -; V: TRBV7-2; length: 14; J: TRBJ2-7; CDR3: CASSILGQGYEQYF; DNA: TGTGCCAGCAGCATTCTCGGACAGGGCTACGAGCAGTACTTC
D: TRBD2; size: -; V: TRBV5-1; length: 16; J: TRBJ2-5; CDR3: CASSSTSGLLGETQYF; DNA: TGCGCCAGCAGCTCGACTAGCGGGCTACTCGGGGAGACCCAGTACTTC
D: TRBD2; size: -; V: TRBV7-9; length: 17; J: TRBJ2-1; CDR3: CASSPLISGSSYSEQFF; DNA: TGTGCCAGCAGCCCGCTAATTAGCGGGAGCTCCTACAGTGAGCAGTTCTTC